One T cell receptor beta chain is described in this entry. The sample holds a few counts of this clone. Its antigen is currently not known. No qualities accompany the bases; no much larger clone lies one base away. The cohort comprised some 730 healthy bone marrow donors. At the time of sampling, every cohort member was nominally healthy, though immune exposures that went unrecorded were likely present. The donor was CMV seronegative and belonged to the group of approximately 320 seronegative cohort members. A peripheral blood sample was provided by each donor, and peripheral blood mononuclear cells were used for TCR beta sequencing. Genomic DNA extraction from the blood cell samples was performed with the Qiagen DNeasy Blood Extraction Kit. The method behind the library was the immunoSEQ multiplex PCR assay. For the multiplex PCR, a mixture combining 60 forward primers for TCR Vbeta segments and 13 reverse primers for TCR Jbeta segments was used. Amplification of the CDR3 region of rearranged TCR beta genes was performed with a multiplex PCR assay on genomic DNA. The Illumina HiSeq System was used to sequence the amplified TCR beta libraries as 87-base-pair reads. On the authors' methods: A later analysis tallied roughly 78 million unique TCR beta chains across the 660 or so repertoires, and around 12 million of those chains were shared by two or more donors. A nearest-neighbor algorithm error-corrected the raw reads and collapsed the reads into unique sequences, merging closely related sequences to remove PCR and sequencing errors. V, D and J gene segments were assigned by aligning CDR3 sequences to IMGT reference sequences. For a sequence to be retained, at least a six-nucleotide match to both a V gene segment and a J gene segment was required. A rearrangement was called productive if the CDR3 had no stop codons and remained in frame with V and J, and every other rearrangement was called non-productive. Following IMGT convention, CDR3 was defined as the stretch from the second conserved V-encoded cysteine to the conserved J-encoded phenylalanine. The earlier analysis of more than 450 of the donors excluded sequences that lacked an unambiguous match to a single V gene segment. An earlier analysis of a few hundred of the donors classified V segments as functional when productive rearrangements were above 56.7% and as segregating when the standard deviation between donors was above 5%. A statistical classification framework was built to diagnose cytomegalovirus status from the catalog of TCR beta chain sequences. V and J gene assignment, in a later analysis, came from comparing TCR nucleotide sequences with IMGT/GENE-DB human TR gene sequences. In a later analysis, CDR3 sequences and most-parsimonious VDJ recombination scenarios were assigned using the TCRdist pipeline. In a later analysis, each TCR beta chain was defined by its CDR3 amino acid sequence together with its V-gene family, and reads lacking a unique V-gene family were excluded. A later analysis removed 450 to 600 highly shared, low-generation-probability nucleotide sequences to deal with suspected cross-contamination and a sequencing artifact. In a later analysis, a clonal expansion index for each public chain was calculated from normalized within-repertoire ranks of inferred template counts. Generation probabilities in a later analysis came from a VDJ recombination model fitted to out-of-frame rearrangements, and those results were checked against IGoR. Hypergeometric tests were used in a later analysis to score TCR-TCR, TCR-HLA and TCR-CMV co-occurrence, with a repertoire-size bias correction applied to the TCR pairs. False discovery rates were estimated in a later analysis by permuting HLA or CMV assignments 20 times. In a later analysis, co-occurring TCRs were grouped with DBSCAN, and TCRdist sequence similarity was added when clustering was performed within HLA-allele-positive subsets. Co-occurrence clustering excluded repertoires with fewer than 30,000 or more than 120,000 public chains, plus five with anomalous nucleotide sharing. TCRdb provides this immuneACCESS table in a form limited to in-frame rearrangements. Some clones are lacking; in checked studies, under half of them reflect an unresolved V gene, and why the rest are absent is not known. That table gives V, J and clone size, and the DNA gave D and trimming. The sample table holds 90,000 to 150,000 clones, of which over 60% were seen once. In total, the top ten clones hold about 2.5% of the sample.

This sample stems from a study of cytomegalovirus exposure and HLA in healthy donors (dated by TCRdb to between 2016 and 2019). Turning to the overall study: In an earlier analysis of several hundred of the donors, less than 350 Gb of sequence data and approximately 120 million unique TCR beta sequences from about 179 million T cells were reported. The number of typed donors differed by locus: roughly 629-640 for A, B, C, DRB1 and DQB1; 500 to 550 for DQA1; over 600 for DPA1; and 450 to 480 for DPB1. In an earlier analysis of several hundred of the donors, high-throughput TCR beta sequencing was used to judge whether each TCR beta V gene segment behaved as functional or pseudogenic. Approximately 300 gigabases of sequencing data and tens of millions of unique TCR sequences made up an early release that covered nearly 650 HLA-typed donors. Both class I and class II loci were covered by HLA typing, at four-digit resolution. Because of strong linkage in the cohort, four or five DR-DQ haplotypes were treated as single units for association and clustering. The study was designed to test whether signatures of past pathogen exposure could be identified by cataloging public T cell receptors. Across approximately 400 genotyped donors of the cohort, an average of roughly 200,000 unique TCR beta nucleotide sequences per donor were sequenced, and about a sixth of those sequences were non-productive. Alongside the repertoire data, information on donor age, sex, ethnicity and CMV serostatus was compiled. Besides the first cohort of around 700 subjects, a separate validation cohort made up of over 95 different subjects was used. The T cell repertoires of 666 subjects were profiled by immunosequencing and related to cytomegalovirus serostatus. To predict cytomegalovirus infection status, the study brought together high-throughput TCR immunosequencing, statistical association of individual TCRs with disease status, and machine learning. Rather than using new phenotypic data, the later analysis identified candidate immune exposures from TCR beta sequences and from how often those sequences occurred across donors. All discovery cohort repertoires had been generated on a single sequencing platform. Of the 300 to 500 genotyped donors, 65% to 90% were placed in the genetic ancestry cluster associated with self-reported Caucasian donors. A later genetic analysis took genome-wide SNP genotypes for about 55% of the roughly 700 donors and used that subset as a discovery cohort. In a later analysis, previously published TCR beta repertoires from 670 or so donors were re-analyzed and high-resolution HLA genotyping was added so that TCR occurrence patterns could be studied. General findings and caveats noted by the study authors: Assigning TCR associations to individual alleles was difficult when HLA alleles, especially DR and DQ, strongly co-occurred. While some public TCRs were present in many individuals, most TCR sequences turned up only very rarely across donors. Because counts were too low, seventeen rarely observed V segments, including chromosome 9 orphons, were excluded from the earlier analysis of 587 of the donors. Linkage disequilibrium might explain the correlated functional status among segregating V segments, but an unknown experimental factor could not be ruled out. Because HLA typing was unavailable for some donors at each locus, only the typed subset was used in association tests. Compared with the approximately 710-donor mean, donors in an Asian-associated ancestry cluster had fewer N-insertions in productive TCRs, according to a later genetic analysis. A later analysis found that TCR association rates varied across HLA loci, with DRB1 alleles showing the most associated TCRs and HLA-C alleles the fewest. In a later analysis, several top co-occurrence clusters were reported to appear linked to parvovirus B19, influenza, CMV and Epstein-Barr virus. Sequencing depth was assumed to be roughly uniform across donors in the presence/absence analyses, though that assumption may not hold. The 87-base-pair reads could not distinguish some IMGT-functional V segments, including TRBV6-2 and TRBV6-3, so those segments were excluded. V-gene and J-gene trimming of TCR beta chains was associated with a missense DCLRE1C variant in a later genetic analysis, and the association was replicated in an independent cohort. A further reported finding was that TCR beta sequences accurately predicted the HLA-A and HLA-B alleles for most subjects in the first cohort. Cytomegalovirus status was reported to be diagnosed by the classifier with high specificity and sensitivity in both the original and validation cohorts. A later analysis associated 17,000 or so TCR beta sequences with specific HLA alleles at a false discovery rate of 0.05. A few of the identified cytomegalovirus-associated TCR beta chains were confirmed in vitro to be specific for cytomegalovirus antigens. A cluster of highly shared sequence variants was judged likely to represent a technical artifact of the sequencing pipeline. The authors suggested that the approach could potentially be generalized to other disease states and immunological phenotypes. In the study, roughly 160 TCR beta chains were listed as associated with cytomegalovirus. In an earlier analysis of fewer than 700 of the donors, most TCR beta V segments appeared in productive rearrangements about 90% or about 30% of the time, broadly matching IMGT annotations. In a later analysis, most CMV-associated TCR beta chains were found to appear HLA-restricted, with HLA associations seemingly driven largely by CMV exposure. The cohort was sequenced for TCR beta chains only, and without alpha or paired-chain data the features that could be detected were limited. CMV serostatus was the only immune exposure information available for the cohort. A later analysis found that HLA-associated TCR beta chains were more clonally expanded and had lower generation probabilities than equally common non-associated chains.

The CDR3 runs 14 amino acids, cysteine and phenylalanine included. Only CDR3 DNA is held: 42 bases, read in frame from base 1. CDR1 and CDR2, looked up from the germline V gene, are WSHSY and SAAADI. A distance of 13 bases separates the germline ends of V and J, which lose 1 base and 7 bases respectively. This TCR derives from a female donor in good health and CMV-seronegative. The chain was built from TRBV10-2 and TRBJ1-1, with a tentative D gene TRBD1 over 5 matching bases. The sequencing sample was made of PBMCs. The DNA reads TGCGCCAGCAGTGAGTTTTCGTTAGGACATGAAGCTTTCTTT. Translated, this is CASSEFSLGHEAFF.